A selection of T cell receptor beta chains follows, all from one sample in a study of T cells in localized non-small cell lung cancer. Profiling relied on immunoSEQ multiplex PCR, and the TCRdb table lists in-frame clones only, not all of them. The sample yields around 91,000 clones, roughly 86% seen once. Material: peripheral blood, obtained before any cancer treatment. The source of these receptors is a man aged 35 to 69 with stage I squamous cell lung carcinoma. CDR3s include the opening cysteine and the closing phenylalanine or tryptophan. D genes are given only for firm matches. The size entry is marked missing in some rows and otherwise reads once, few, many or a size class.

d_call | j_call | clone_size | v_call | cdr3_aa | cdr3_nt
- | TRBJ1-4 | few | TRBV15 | CATSRDKGTNEKLFF | TGTGCCACCAGCAGAGATAAGGGGACAAATGAAAAACTGTTTTTT
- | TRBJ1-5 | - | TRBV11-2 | CASSLGAAGVSNQPQHF | TGTGCCAGCAGCTTAGGGGCGGCAGGGGTAAGCAATCAGCCCCAGCATTTT
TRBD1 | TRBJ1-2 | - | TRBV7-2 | CASSSQGPVSGYTF | TGTGCCAGCAGCTCACAGGGGCCTGTTTCGGGCTACACCTTC
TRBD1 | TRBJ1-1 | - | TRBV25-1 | CASSHRGRSPEAFF | TGTGCCAGCAGTCACAGGGGGCGATCCCCTGAAGCTTTCTTT
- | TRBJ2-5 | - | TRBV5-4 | CASSQVPEKGKETQYF | TGTGCCAGCAGCCAAGTTCCGGAAAAAGGGAAAGAGACCCAGTACTTC
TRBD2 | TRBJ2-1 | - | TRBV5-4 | CASSLGSSGGASAGEQFF | TGTGCCAGCAGCTTGGGATCTAGCGGGGGCGCGAGCGCTGGTGAGCAGTTCTTC
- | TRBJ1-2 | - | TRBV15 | CATSRRTANYGYTF | TGTGCCACCAGCAGAAGGACAGCTAACTATGGCTACACCTTC
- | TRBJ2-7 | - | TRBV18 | CASSPLSSYEQYF | TGTGCCAGCTCACCCCTCAGCTCCTACGAGCAGTACTTC
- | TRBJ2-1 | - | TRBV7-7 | CASSLDYNNEQFF | TGTGCCAGCAGTTTAGATTATAACAATGAGCAGTTCTTC
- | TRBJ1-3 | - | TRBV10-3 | CAISDAGQKDSISGNTIYF | TGTGCCATCAGTGATGCCGGACAGAAAGACTCGATCTCTGGAAACACCATATATTTT
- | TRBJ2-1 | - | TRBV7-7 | CASSRDASSYNEQFF | TGTGCCAGCAGCCGGGACGCCAGCTCCTACAATGAGCAGTTCTTC
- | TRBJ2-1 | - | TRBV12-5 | CASASTVTNEQFF | TGTGCTAGTGCTTCAACGGTGACAAATGAGCAGTTCTTC
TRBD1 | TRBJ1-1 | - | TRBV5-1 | CASSLGQGAGNTEAFF | TGCGCCAGCAGCCTAGGACAGGGGGCTGGTAACACTGAAGCTTTCTTT
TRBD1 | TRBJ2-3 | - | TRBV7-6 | CASSPRTGRTDTQYF | TGTGCCAGCAGCCCAAGGACAGGGCGAACAGATACGCAGTATTTT
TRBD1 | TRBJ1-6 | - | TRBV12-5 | CASGRPTGGNSPLHF | TGTGCTAGTGGTAGACCCACAGGGGGTAATTCACCCCTCCACTTT
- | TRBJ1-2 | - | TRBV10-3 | CAISEFATHFNYGYTF | TGTGCCATCAGTGAGTTCGCCACCCACTTTAACTATGGCTACACCTTC
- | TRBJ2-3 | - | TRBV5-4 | CAFTTDTDTQYF | TGTGCCTTTACTACAGACACAGATACGCAGTATTTT
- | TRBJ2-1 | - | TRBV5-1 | CASSWTAAGTNEQFF | TGCGCCAGCAGCTGGACCGCTGCAGGGACCAATGAGCAGTTCTTC
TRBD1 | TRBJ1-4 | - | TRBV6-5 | CASKTGTGVHEKLFF | TGTGCCAGCAAGACCGGGACAGGGGTTCATGAAAAACTGTTTTTT
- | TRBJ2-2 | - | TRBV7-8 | CASSSTMYTGELFF | TGTGCCAGCAGCTCGACCATGTACACCGGGGAGCTGTTTTTT
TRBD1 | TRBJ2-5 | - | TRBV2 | CASSGDRGETQYF | TGTGCCAGCAGTGGCGACAGGGGGGAGACCCAGTACTTC
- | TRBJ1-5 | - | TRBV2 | CASSESQLGQPQHF | TGTGCCAGCAGTGAATCCCAACTAGGTCAGCCCCAGCATTTT
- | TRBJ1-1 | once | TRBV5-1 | CASSLAGGREAFF | TGCGCCAGCAGCTTGGCCGGGGGGCGTGAAGCTTTCTTT
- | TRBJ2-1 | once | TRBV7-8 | CASSLMGRSYNEQFF | TGTGCCAGCAGCTTGATGGGCCGCTCCTATAATGAGCAGTTCTTC
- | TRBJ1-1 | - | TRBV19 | CASSIIGNTEAFF | TGTGCCAGTAGTATAATCGGGAACACTGAAGCTTTCTTT
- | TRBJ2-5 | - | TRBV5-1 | CASSSQETQYF | TGCGCCAGCAGCTCTCAAGAGACCCAGTACTTC
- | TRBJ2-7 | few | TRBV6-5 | CASSWAGYEQYF | TGTGCCAGCAGTTGGGCAGGCTACGAGCAGTACTTC